This T cell receptor (beta chain) was sequenced for a study of blood T cell repertoires in COVID-19. Across the study: Material from acute and convalescent COVID-19 was sourced from the United States, Italy and Spain. T cells, B-cell-depleted T cells, or PBMCs provided the cDNA or gDNA that served as material.

The CDR3 has 13 amino acids. Trimming took off 2 bases at V and 4 bases at J, with 8 bases between the two ends. Germline-derived CDR1 and CDR2 are MNHEY and SVGAGI. Study processing details: Estimates of nucleated cell counts were drawn from the amplification of reference gene primers. Libraries were prepared by immunoSEQ multiplex PCR; TCRdb keeps only in-frame clonotypes and omits some of them. V and J calls and clone size are copied from that table; D and trimming were computed from the DNA. Among about 300,000 clones listed, roughly 83% were seen once. V usage is TRBV6-5 and J usage is TRBJ1-2; the D is unclear. The sample consisted of peripheral blood. The sequence came from a woman aged 45-60 years with acute or convalescent COVID-19. In DNA form, the CDR3 reads TGTGCCAGCAGTTACCTGGGAGTCTATGGCTACACCTTC. Translating it yields CASSYLGVYGYTF.